The next 10 T cell receptor beta chains were all read from a single sample in a study of cytomegalovirus exposure and HLA in healthy donors. The PCR ran on 60 Vbeta and 13 Jbeta primers. Clones were read by immunoSEQ multiplex PCR, and TCRdb kept only the in-frame ones, dropping some. The table lists some 90,000 clones, roughly 70% of them singletons. Sequencing was carried out using PBMCs. The origin of the receptors is a man aged 50-60 years in good health and CMV-seronegative.

The genes are TRBV4-2 and TRBJ2-7, with 7 bases that match TRBD2. Losses at the gene ends were 0 bases for V and 2 bases for J; bases not matched to a gene: 7. The germline V gene encodes CDR1 LGHNA and CDR2 YNFKEQ. CDR3 length: 16 residues. DNA for the CDR3: TGTGCCAGCAGCCAAGAGGCTAGCGGACTAACCTACGAGCAGTACTTC. Protein product: CASSQEASGLTYEQYF.

The rearrangement uses TRBV28 and TRBJ2-7; 7 bases line up with TRBD1. The CDR3 extends over 13 amino acids. J was trimmed by 1 base and V by 4 bases; bases with no gene match: 1. CDR1 is MDHEN, CDR2 SYDVKM, per germline. CDR3 amino acids: CASSSGQSYEQYF. In DNA, the CDR3 is TGTGCCAGCAGTTCGGGACAGTCCTACGAGCAGTACTTC.

This clone has just a few counts. The chain has TRBV27 and TRBJ2-4; 12 positions match TRBD2. The CDR3 length is 17 residues. Germline-derived CDR1 and CDR2 are MNHEY and SMNVEV (reference sequence). Germline trimming cut 4 bases from V and 7 bases from J; bases unmatched to any gene: 11. As DNA, the CDR3 is TGTGCCAGCAGTTCACGGACTAGCGGGGCTTCTCCCAACATTCAGTACTTC. This translates into CASSSRTSGASPNIQYF.

V usage is TRBV6-5 and J usage is TRBJ2-2; a possible D gene is TRBD2 (6 bases). Germline CDR1 MNHEY, CDR2 SVGAGI. The ends were cut back, 7 bases at V and 3 bases at J, with 9 bases in the middle. The CDR3 contains 13 residues. The CDR3 here is CASKIADTGELFF. The CDR3 DNA reads TGTGCCAGCAAGATAGCGGACACCGGGGAGCTGTTTTTT.

The chain recombines TRBV5-1 with TRBJ2-7; TRBD2 matches 9 bases. With V trimmed by 4 bases and J by 3 bases, 2 bases remained unmatched. The CDR3 sequence is 13 residues long. In germline, CDR1 is SGHRS, CDR2 YFSETQ. The CDR3 here is CASSRTSVYEQYF. The CDR3 bases are TGCGCCAGCAGCCGGACTAGCGTCTACGAGCAGTACTTC.

The V call is TRBV28, the J call TRBJ1-3; weak D call: TRBD1 (6 bases). V was shortened by 8 bases and J by 0 bases, with 11 bases between the two germline ends. This CDR3 comprises 14 residues. The germline CDR1 and CDR2 sequences are MDHEN and SYDVKM. This CDR3 reads CASQQGPSGNTIYF. DNA for the CDR3: TGTGCCAGCCAACAGGGCCCCTCTGGAAACACCATATATTTT.

This chain joins TRBV5-5 and TRBJ1-6, with D possibly being TRBD1 (6 bases). CDR1 SGHKS and CDR2 YYEKEE come from the germline V gene (reference sequence). Trimming removed 5 bases at V and 0 bases at J, with 15 bases between. This CDR3 comprises 17 residues. CDR3 nucleotides: TGTGCCAGCAGTTCCGGGACATCGGGCTCCTATAATTCACCCCTCCACTTT. Amino acids: CASSSGTSGSYNSPLHF.

J is TRBJ1-4 and V is TRBV19; TRBD1 aligns across 9 bases. Trimming cost V 5 bases and J 8 bases; bases outside gene matches: 9. Germline assignment: CDR1 LNHDA and CDR2 SQIVND (reference sequence). The CDR3 loop spans 15 amino acids. The CDR3 protein is CASSPRTGAREKLFF. CDR3 DNA: TGTGCCAGTAGTCCCCGGACAGGGGCACGAGAAAAACTGTTTTTT.

This chain uses TRBV7-2 with TRBJ2-1, with 8 nucleotides matching TRBD2. After removal of 5 bases from V and 9 bases from J, the junction contained 6 bases not matched to a gene. This CDR3 spans 13 amino acids. Germline V lookup: CDR1 SGHTA, CDR2 FQGNSA. The CDR3 reads CASSAGGWGEQFF. The CDR3 DNA reads as TGTGCCAGCAGCGCGGGGGGATGGGGTGAGCAGTTCTTC.

The gene calls are TRBV21-1 and TRBJ2-3; TRBD2 reflects the table's D call only, with no check against the DNA. TRBV21-1 is listed as a pseudogene. This CDR3 is built from 14 residues. The CDR3 region has the DNA TGTGCCAGCGGGGGACTAGCGGCGACAGATACGCAGTATTTT. Translated: CASGGLAATDTQYF.